One sample yielded the 16 T cell receptor beta chains listed below, sequenced in a study of shared clonotypes between healthy human individuals. The naive CD8 subset, CD45RO-negative cells positively selected for CCR7, excluded terminally differentiated effector memory CD45RA+ cells. Libraries were prepared by immunoSEQ multiplex PCR; TCRdb keeps only in-frame clonotypes and omits some of them. The sample includes about 2,100,000 clones, 90% to 95% of them seen just once. The sample consisted of naive CD8+ T cells from PBMCs. These receptors all stem from a young man in good health. Some clones in this sample may be carry-over from other donors' samples.

This chain joins TRBV28 and TRBJ2-1; D is uncertain. The CDR3 has 16 amino acids. The germline CDR1 and CDR2 sequences are MDHEN and SYDVKM. V lost 6 bases and J lost 1, with 16 bases in between. The CDR3 region is CASSSLAEGSYNEQFF. DNA of the CDR3: TGTGCCAGCAGCTCACTGGCCGAAGGGTCCTACAATGAGCAGTTCTTC.

The chain is built from TRBV30 and TRBJ2-5; maybe TRBD2 (6 bases). The DNA end lines up better with TRBJ2-7; the J call may be wrong. This CDR3 comprises 15 residues. The germline V gene has CDR1 GTSNPN and CDR2 SVGIG (reference sequence). CDR3 loop: CAWMRAQGGSYEQYF. DNA for the CDR3: TGTGCCTGGATGAGGGCCCAGGGAGGAAGCTACGAGCAGTACTTC.

This rearrangement joins TRBV5-1 to TRBJ1-4; TRBD1 might be the D (5 bases). The CDR3 loop spans 13 amino acids. Germline assignment: CDR1 SGHRS and CDR2 YFSETQ. The germline V and J ends were trimmed by 4 bases and 12 bases, with 16 bases remaining between them. The CDR3 DNA reads as TGCGCCAGCAGCCCTGGACCTGGAGGGGAACTGTTTTTT. Its translation: CASSPGPGGELFF.

The rearrangement links TRBV10-2 to TRBJ2-1; 7 nucleotides agree with TRBD2. Germline V gene lookup returns CDR1 WSHSY and CDR2 SAAADI. The trim removed 0 bases at V and 7 bases at J, leaving 9 bases unmatched. The CDR3 runs 16 residues. The CDR3 spells CASSESSGRAANEQFF. CDR3 nucleotide sequence: TGCGCCAGCAGTGAGTCGAGTGGGAGGGCCGCAAATGAGCAGTTCTTC.

J is TRBJ1-1 and V is TRBV28; 10 bases match TRBD1. The CDR3 consists of 15 residues. Germline V lookup: CDR1 MDHEN, CDR2 SYDVKM. V gave up 1 base and J gave up 5 bases; unmatched junction bases: 4. The CDR3 region has the DNA TGTGCCAGCAGTTTATTCCAGGACAGGGGGACTGAAGCTTTCTTT. This codes for CASSLFQDRGTEAFF.

The chain uses TRBV9 and TRBJ2-7; 7 nucleotides agree with TRBD2. CDR3 size: 15 residues. In germline, CDR1 is SGDLS, CDR2 YYNGEE. The J segment lost 0 bases and the V segment lost 5 bases, leaving 8 bases of the junction unmatched. CDR3 in amino acids: CASSDGSGGSYEQYF. Written as DNA, the CDR3 is TGTGCCAGCAGTGACGGTTCGGGAGGCTCCTACGAGCAGTACTTC. Based on the CDR3 plus reference TRBV9 and TRBJ2-7, the full variable domain is DSGVTQTPKHLITATGQRVTLRCSPRSGDLSVYWYQQSLDQGLQFLIQYYNGEERAKGNILERFSAQQFPDLHSELNLSSLELGDSALYFCASSDGSGGSYEQYFGPGTRLTVT.

The chain carries TRBV9 and TRBJ1-1, with D possibly TRBD1 on 6 matching bases. The CDR3 loop spans 14 amino acids. Deletions cut 7 bases from V and 5 bases from J, with 18 bases between. Germline assignment: CDR1 SGDLS and CDR2 YYNGEE. The DNA of the CDR3 is TGTGCCAGCGGGCGGGGGGGCGCAGGAACTGAAGCTTTCTTT. Its translation: CASGRGGAGTEAFF.

The chain is built from TRBV5-8 and TRBJ2-1; D uncertain. The CDR3 length is 14 residues. CDR1 and CDR2 (germline): SGHTS, YDEGEE. Trimming left V 4 bases short and J 0 bases short, with 8 bases between. CDR3 in DNA: TGTGCCAGCAGCCGCGTTAGCTCCTACAATGAGCAGTTCTTC. This encodes CASSRVSSYNEQFF.

The chain carries TRBV7-9 and TRBJ1-2, with D possibly TRBD1 on 5 matching bases. The CDR3 covers 18 residues. The V gene lost 1 base and the J gene lost 2 bases, with 20 bases spanning the gap. Germline CDR1 and CDR2: SEHNR and FQNEAQ (reference sequence). The CDR3 is CASSLVGDGPHLNYGYTF. The CDR3 DNA reads as TGTGCCAGCAGCTTAGTGGGGGACGGCCCGCACCTAAACTATGGCTACACCTTC.

Points on this clone: Within the sample, other DNA sequences also encode this same CDR3. CDR3 in DNA: TGTGCCAGTAGTATTGGGGAGAGCTCCTACGAGCAGTACTTC. It is translated as CASSIGESSYEQYF. The chain has TRBV19 and TRBJ2-7, with D maybe TRBD2 (5 bases). The CDR3 totals 14 residues. The germline gives CDR1 LNHDA, CDR2 SQIVND (reference sequence). Trimming removed 3 bases at V and 0 bases at J, with 9 bases between.

V is TRBV19 and J is TRBJ2-3; D possibly uses TRBD1 or TRBD2 (5 bases each). The V and J ends lost 6 bases and 10 bases respectively, with 5 bases between them. The CDR3 sequence is 9 residues long. Germline V gene sequence: CDR1 LNHDA, CDR2 SQIVND (reference sequence). CDR3 sequence (DNA): TGTGCCAGTAGGGGACCGCAGTATTTT. Translated, it gives CASRGPQYF.

The chain couples TRBV29-1 to TRBJ2-5; D uncertain. TRBJ2-7 explains the end of the DNA better; the J call may be wrong. Per germline, CDR1 SQVTM and CDR2 ANQGSEA. This CDR3 has 12 residues. The CDR3 nucleotides read TGCAGCGGTACAGCGCCAAACGGCGAGCAGTACTTC. It specifies CSGTAPNGEQYF.

CDR3 coding DNA: TGTGCCAGCTCACCGCCCGCTAGCAGCTACGAGCAGTACTTC. This translates into CASSPPASSYEQYF. The chain joins TRBV18 to TRBJ2-7; possible D gene TRBD2, 5 bases. The V gene's germline CDR1 is KGHSH and CDR2 LQKENI. V was cut by 3 bases and J by 3 bases, with 12 bases left in between. The CDR3 totals 14 residues. The full variable domain, in which reference TRBV18 and TRBJ2-7 provide the parts outside the CDR3, is NAGVMQNPRHLVRRRGQEARLRCSPMKGHSHVYWYRQLPEEGLKFMVYLQKENIIDESGMPKERFSAEFPKEGPSILRIQQVVRGDSAAYFCASSPPASSYEQYFGPGTRLTVT.

The table lists this clone with a few counts. The genes are TRBV9 and TRBJ1-4; D remains unclear. V lost 5 bases and J 13 bases, leaving 12 bases between the germline ends. Germline loops: CDR1 SGDLS, CDR2 YYNGEE. This CDR3 is 11 amino acids long. CDR3 amino acids: CASSSARGLFF. The CDR3 DNA is TGTGCCAGCAGTTCCGCCCGGGGACTGTTTTTT.

This sequence joins TRBV27 and TRBJ1-1; TRBD1 aligns across 8 bases. Germline V gives CDR1 MNHEY, CDR2 SMNVEV (reference sequence). V lost 4 bases and J lost 6; bases outside the gene matches: 10. This CDR3 comprises 15 residues. CDR3 loop: CASSYRDRFFSEAFF. The DNA of the CDR3 is TGTGCCAGCAGTTACCGGGACAGGTTCTTCTCTGAAGCTTTCTTT.

This chain joins TRBV7-6 and TRBJ2-1; TRBD2 matches at 9 bases. CDR1 SGHVS and CDR2 FNYEAQ come from the germline V gene. The V and J ends lost 0 bases and 7 bases, in that order; junction bases with no gene match: 10. There are 17 residues in the CDR3. The CDR3 DNA reads as TGTGCCAGCAGCTTAGCTATAGGGACTAGCTGGGGTAATGAGCAGTTCTTC. Protein: CASSLAIGTSWGNEQFF.